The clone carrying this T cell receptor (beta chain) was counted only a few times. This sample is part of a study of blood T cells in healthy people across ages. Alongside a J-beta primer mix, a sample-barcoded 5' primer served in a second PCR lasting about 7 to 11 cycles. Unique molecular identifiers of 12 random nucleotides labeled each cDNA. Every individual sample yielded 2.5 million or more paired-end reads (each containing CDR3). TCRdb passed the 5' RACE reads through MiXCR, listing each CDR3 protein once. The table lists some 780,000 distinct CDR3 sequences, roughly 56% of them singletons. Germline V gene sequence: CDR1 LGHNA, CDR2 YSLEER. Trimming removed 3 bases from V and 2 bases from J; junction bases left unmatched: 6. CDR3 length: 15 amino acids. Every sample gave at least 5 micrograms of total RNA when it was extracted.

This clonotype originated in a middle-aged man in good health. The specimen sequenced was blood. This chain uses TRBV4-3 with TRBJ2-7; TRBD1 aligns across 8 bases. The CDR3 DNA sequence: TGCGCCAGCAGCCAGGGACAGGTCTCGACCTACGAGCAGTACTTC. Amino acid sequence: CASSQGQVSTYEQYF.